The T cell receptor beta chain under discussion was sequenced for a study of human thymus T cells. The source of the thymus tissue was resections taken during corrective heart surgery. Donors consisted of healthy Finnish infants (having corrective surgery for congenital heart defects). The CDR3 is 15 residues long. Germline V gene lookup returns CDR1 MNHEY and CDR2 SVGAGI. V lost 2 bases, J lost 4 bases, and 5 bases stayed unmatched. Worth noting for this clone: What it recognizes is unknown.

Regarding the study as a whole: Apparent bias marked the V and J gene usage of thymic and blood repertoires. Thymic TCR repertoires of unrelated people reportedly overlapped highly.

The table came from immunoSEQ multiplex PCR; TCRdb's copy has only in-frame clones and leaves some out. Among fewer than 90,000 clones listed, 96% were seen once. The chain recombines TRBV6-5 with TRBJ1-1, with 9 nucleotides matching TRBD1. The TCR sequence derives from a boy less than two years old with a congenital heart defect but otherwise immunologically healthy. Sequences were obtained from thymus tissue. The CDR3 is CASSYAGTGRTEAFF. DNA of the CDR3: TGTGCCAGCAGTTACGCCGGGACAGGGCGCACTGAAGCTTTCTTT.